The 21 T cell receptor beta chains below were found in one sample sequenced in a study of response to subunit inactivated influenza vaccine. TCRdb itself ran the RT-PCR reads through MiXCR, one entry per CDR3 protein. The data contain hundreds of thousands of distinct CDR3 sequences, around 15% of them singletons. The sequences come from PBMCs from blood, collected less than 15 days before vaccination. These receptors all come from a man aged 50-60 years who received an inactivated influenza vaccine.

Only a few counts were recorded for this clonotype. V usage is TRBV10-3 and J usage is TRBJ2-6, with D uncertain. The germline gives CDR1 ENHRY, CDR2 SYGVKD. The CDR3 loop spans 17 amino acids. Trimming cost V 0 bases and J 0 bases, with 9 bases left between them. The CDR3 DNA is TGTGCCATCAGTGAGTCGGGCAGAATCTCTGGGGCCAACGTCCTGACTTTC. Translation gives CAISESGRISGANVLTF.

This clonotype was recorded many times. The chain is built from TRBV4-3 and TRBJ2-7; D remains unclear. V was pared by 1 base and J by 2 bases, with 6 bases between. The CDR3 runs 13 residues. The V gene's germline CDR1 is LGHNA and CDR2 YSLEER. The CDR3 region is CASSQGAPYEQYF. CDR3 DNA sequence: TGCGCCAGCAGCCAAGGGGCCCCCTACGAGCAGTACTTC.

In DNA, the CDR3 is TGTGCCAGCAGCTTAATGCGGGACAGGGGAGGAGAGACCCAGTACTTC. As protein: CASSLMRDRGGETQYF. This chain uses TRBV7-7 with TRBJ2-5, with 10 bases that match TRBD1. Germline CDR1 is SSHAT and CDR2 is FNYEAQ (reference sequence). This CDR3 contains 16 residues. V lost 2 bases and J lost 4; bases outside the gene matches: 7.

The table lists this clonotype with a few counts. The chain couples TRBV6-1 to TRBJ1-6, with D tentatively TRBD1 (6 bases). This CDR3 has 14 residues. V was pared by 3 bases and J by 9 bases, with 12 bases between. Germline V gene data show CDR1 as MNHNS and CDR2 as SASEGT. The CDR3 DNA follows: TGTGCCAGCAGTGATGTGGGAGGGGGTTCACCCCTCCACTTT. Translating it yields CASSDVGGGSPLHF.

This clonotype was observed a handful of times. The chain uses TRBV5-5 and TRBJ2-7; 9 positions agree with TRBD1. This CDR3 comprises 14 residues. Germline V gene sequence: CDR1 SGHKS, CDR2 YYEKEE (reference sequence). The V gene end was trimmed by 5 bases and the J gene end by 6 bases; junction bases not matched to a gene: 9. As DNA, the CDR3 is TGTGCCAGCAGTCTCCAGACAGGGGGTAGCGAGCAGTACTTC. The encoded protein is CASSLQTGGSEQYF.

The chain links TRBV28 to TRBJ1-6; tentative D call: TRBD1 (5 bases). Trimming stripped 4 bases from V and 5 bases from J, with 15 bases between. CDR1 is MDHEN and CDR2 is SYDVKM in the germline V gene. The CDR3 contains 16 residues. In DNA, the CDR3 is TGTGCCAGCAGTTCGGGGGGACGGTCAAATAATTCACCCCTCCACTTT. The encoded protein is CASSSGGRSNNSPLHF.

This clonotype showed up just a few times. This chain joins TRBV5-6 and TRBJ2-1; tentatively, D is TRBD2 (6 bases). Germline CDR1 SGHDT, CDR2 YYEEEE. The V end was cut by 0 bases, the J end by 10 bases, with 11 bases between. CDR3 length: 13 residues. The CDR3 DNA reads TGTGCCAGCAGCTTGGTCAGCGGGTCCGAGCAGTTCTTC. Its protein is CASSLVSGSEQFF.

On this clonotype: A much larger clone lies one base from this, so it may be a read error. The genes are TRBV12-3 or TRBV12-4 and TRBJ1-1; 8 nucleotides align to TRBD1. There are 18 residues in the CDR3. Losses at the gene ends were 8 bases for V and 1 base for J; bases not matched to a gene: 18. CDR3 loop: CASCPADRGSRANTEAFF. CDR3 bases: TGTGCCAGCTGTCCCGCCGACAGGGGCAGTCGGGCGAACACTGAAGCTTTCTTT.

This clonotype has just a few counts. The chain employs TRBV7-9 and TRBJ2-7; TRBD1 or TRBD2 may be the D gene (5 bases each). V gave up 5 bases and J gave up 3 bases, with 11 bases separating them. The length of the CDR3 is 13 residues. Germline CDR1 reads SEHNR; CDR2 reads FQNEAQ (reference sequence). CDR3 sequence (DNA): TGTGCCAGCAGCATCGGGACGGACTACGAGCAGTACTTC. Protein sequence: CASSIGTDYEQYF. The complete variable domain, with remaining parts taken from reference TRBV7-9 and TRBJ2-7, reads DTGVSQNPRHKITKRGQNVTFRCDPISEHNRLYWYRQTLGQGPEFLTYFQNEAQLEKSRLLSDRFSAERPKGSFSTLEIQRTEQGDSAMYLCASSIGTDYEQYFGPGTRLTVT.

This chain connects TRBV20-1 to TRBJ2-5, with a tentative D call TRBD2 (5 bases). CDR1 and CDR2 from the germline V gene are DFQATT and SNEGSKA (reference sequence). V was clipped by 3 bases and J by 3 bases, with 11 bases between them. The CDR3 sequence is 13 residues long. The CDR3 nucleotides are TGCAGTGCTAGTAGACTAAAGAAAGAGACCCAGTACTTC. Protein: CSASRLKKETQYF.

This clonotype was seen a few times. The chain carries TRBV20-1 and TRBJ2-5, with a possible D match to TRBD2 (5 bases). The CDR3 loop spans 13 amino acids. CDR1 is DFQATT, CDR2 SNEGSKA, per germline (reference sequence). Trimming took off 4 bases at V and 5 bases at J, with 14 bases between the two ends. For the CDR3, the DNA is TGCAGTGCTAACCGGGATTTTGGGGAGACCCAGTACTTC. Amino acid sequence: CSANRDFGETQYF.

This clonotype was observed a handful of times. V gene TRBV7-8 combines with J gene TRBJ2-7, with 8 bases matching TRBD1. With V trimmed by 5 bases and J by 2 bases, 5 bases remained unmatched. CDR1 is SGHVS, CDR2 FQNEAQ, per germline. The CDR3 has 14 amino acids. The CDR3 bases are TGTGCCAGCAGCCCCCGACAGGGGCCCTACGAGCAGTACTTC. This codes for CASSPRQGPYEQYF.

The table lists this clonotype with many counts. The chain is built from TRBV5-1 and TRBJ2-7, with a possible D match to TRBD1 (6 bases). The V end lost 0 bases, the J end lost 3 bases, and 13 bases lay between the germline ends. Germline V gives CDR1 SGHRS, CDR2 YFSETQ. The CDR3 is 15 amino acids. This CDR3 reads CASSLGTGTIYEQYF. The CDR3 DNA follows: TGCGCCAGCAGCTTGGGAACAGGGACGATCTACGAGCAGTACTTC.

This chain links TRBV7-9 with TRBJ2-5; 8 bases map to TRBD2. The V and J ends lost 1 base and 4 bases, in that order; junction bases with no gene match: 5. This CDR3 comprises 15 residues. The V gene's germline CDR1 is SEHNR and CDR2 FQNEAQ (reference sequence). CDR3 loop: CASSLDLGRGETQYF. The CDR3 DNA reads as TGTGCCAGCAGCTTAGATCTCGGGAGGGGAGAGACCCAGTACTTC.

The V call is TRBV18, the J call TRBJ2-1, with TRBD1 matching 9 bases. CDR3 length: 14 residues. The ends lost 4 bases at V and 11 bases at J; junction bases unmatched: 9. Germline lookup yields CDR1 KGHSH and CDR2 LQKENI. This chain's CDR3 is CASSRSDRGEKQFF. For the CDR3, the DNA is TGTGCCAGCTCACGATCGGACAGGGGAGAGAAGCAGTTCTTC.

The chain combines TRBV10-3 with TRBJ2-3; D is perhaps TRBD1 or TRBD2 (6 bases each). CDR3 length: 11 residues. V lost 6 bases and J lost 6, with 7 bases in between. CDR1 and CDR2 from the germline V gene are ENHRY and SYGVKD. The CDR3 here is CAIRGGDTQYF. DNA for the CDR3: TGTGCCATCAGAGGGGGGGATACGCAGTATTTT.

At least ten counts were recorded for this clonotype. The V call is TRBV15, the J call TRBJ1-5; D remains unclear. V lost 0 bases to trimming and J lost 5 bases, with 5 bases between them. CDR1 LNHNV and CDR2 YYDKDF come from the germline V gene (reference sequence). CDR3 length equals 13 residues. The CDR3 DNA reads TGTGCCACCAGCAGAGAAGGGCATCAGCCCCAGCATTTT. Protein product: CATSREGHQPQHF.

This clonotype showed up just a few times. Compared with germline, one end of the junction differs, possibly owing to a read error. CDR3 loop: CASSPPAGGPHNEQFF. In DNA, the CDR3 is TGTGCCAGCAGTCCGCCTGCGGGAGGGCCACACAATGAACAGTTCTTC. The chain links TRBV3-1 to TRBJ2-1; 9 bases map to TRBD2. This CDR3 contains 16 residues. The germline V gene encodes CDR1 LGHDT and CDR2 YNNKEL (reference sequence).

The V and J genes are TRBV30 and TRBJ2-5; D might be TRBD1 (5 bases). V lost 4 bases and J lost 5, with 14 bases in between. Germline-derived CDR1 and CDR2 are GTSNPN and SVGIG (reference sequence). This CDR3 is 13 amino acids long. The CDR3 protein is CAWNLQAGETQYF. CDR3 bases: TGTGCCTGGAATCTGCAAGCAGGGGAGACCCAGTACTTC.

The chain is built from TRBV12-3 or TRBV12-4 and TRBJ2-2; D not resolved. Deletions cut 3 bases from V and 6 bases from J, with 8 bases between. This CDR3 is built from 13 residues. CDR3 nucleotides: TGTGCCAGCAGTTTGGACCTCGCCGGGGAGCTGTTTTTT. Its translation: CASSLDLAGELFF.

In this sample, this clonotype turned up a few times. The V call is TRBV5-1, the J call TRBJ1-1; 9 positions match TRBD1. This CDR3 region has 14 residues. V gave up 4 bases and J gave up 7 bases; unmatched junction bases: 8. Germline assignment: CDR1 SGHRS and CDR2 YFSETQ. DNA of the CDR3: TGCGCCAGCAGCCTTCGGACAGGGGCATTTGAAGCTTTCTTT. Amino acids: CASSLRTGAFEAFF.